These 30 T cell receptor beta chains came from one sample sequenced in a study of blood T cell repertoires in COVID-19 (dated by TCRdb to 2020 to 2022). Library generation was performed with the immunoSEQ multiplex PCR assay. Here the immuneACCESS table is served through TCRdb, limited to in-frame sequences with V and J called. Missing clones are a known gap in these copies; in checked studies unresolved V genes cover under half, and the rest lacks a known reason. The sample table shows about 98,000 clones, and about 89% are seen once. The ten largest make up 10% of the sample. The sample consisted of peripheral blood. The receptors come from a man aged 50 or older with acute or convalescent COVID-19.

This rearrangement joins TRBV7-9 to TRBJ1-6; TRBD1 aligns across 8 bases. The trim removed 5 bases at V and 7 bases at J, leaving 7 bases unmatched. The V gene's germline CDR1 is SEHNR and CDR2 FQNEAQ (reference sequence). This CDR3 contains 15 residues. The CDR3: CASSIKGTGNSPLHF. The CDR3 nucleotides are TGTGCCAGCAGCATAAAAGGGACAGGCAATTCACCCCTCCACTTT. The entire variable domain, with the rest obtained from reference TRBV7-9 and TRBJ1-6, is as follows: DTGVSQNPRHKITKRGQNVTFRCDPISEHNRLYWYRQTLGQGPEFLTYFQNEAQLEKSRLLSDRFSAERPKGSFSTLEIQRTEQGDSAMYLCASSIKGTGNSPLHFGNGTRLTVT.

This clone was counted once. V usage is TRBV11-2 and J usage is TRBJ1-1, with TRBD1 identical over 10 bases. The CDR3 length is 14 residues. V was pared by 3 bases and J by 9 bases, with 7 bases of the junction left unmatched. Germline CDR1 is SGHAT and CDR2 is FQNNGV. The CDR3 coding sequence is TGTGCCAGCAGCTTCCTGGACAGGGGGATTCAAGCTTTCTTT. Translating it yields CASSFLDRGIQAFF.

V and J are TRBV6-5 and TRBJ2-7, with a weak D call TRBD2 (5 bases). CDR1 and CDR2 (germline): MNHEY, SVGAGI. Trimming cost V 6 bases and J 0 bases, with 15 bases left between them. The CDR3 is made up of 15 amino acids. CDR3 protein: CASRQGQRFSYEQYF. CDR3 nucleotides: TGTGCCAGCAGGCAAGGCCAGCGGTTCTCCTACGAGCAGTACTTC.

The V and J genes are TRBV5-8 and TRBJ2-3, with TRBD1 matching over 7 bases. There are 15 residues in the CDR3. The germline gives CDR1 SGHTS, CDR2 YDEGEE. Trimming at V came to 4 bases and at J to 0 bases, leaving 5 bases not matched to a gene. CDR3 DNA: TGTGCCAGCAGCCTTTCGGGACAGAGCACAGATACGCAGTATTTT. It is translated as CASSLSGQSTDTQYF.

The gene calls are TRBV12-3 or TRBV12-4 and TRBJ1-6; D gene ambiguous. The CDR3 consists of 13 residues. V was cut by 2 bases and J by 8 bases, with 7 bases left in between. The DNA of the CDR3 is TGTGCCAGCAGTTTAACAGTTGATTCACCCCTCCACTTT. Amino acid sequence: CASSLTVDSPLHF.

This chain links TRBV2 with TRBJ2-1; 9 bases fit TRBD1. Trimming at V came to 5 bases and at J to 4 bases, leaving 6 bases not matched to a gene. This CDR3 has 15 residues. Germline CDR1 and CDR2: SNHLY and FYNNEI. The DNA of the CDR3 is TGTGCCAGCAGTACACCCGGGACAGGGTACAATGAGCAGTTCTTC. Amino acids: CASSTPGTGYNEQFF.

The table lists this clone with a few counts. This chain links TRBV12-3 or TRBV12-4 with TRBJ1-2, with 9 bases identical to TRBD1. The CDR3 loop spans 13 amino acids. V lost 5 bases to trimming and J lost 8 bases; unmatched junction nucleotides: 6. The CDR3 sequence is CASSQTGGAGYTF. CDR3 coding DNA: TGTGCCAGCAGTCAGACAGGGGGAGCAGGCTACACCTTC.

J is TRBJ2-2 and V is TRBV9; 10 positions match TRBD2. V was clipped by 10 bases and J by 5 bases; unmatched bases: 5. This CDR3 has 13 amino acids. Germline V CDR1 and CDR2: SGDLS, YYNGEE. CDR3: CASGTSVTGELFF. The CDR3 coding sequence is TGTGCCTCAGGGACTAGCGTAACCGGGGAGCTGTTTTTT.

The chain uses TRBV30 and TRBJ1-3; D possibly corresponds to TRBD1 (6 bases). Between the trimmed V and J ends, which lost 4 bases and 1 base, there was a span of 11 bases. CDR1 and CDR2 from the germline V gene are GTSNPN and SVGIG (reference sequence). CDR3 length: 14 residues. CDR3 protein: CAWNRDKSGNTIYF. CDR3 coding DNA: TGTGCCTGGAACCGGGACAAATCTGGAAACACCATATATTTT.

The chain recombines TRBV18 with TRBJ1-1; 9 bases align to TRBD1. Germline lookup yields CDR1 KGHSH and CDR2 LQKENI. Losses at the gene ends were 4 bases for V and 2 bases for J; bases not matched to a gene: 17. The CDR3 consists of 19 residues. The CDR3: CASSRTEGYTGGTNTEAFF. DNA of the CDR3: TGTGCCAGCTCACGTACGGAAGGGTATACAGGGGGCACCAACACTGAAGCTTTCTTT.

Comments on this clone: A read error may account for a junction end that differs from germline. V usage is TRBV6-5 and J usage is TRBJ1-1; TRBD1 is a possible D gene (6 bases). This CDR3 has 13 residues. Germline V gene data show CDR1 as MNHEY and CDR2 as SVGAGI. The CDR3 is CASMWGPHTKAFF. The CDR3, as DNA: TGTGCCAGCATGTGGGGGCCGCACACTAAAGCTTTCTTT.

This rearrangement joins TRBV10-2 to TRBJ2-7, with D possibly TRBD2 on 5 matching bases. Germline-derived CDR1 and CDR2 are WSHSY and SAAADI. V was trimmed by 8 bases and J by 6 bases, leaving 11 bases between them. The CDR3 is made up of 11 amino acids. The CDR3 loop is CASARAGEQYF. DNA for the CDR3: TGCGCCAGCGCTCGGGCGGGCGAGCAGTACTTC.

CDR3 bases: TGTGCCAGCAGGACAGGGGGCGGATCACCCCTCCACTTT. Translating gives CASRTGGGSPLHF. The chain combines TRBV2 with TRBJ1-6; 10 bases map to TRBD1. Per the germline V gene, CDR1 is SNHLY and CDR2 is FYNNEI. The CDR3 length is 13 residues. J lost 10 bases, V lost 6 bases, and 3 bases had no gene match.

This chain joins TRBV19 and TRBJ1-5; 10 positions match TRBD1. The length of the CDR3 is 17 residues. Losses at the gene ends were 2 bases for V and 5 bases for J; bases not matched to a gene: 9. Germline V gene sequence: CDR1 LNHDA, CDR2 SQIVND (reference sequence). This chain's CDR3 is CASSILPGQGPDQPQHF. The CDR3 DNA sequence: TGTGCCAGTAGTATACTCCCGGGACAGGGGCCTGATCAGCCCCAGCATTTT.

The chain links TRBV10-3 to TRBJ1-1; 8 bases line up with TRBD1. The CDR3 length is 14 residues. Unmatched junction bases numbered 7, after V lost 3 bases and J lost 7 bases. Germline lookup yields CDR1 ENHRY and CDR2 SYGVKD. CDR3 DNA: TGTGCCATCAGTGACCGGGACAGGTCTAATGAAGCTTTCTTT. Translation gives CAISDRDRSNEAFF.

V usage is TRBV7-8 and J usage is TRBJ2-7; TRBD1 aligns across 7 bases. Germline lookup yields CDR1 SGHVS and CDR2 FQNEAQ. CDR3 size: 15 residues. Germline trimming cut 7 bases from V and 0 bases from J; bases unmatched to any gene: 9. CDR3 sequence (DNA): TGTGCCAGCAAGGCCTTACAGGGGCCCTCCTACGAGCAGTACTTC. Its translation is CASKALQGPSYEQYF.

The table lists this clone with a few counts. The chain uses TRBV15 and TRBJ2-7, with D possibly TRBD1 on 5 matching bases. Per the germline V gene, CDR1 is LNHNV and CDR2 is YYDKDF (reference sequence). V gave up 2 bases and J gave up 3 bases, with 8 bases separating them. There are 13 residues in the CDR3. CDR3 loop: CATSRQGGYEQYF. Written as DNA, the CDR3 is TGTGCCACCAGCAGACAGGGCGGCTACGAGCAGTACTTC.

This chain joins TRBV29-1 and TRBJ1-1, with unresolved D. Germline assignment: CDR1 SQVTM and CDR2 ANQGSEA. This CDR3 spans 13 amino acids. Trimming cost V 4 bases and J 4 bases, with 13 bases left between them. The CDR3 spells CSVAGGGVTEAFF. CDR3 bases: TGCAGCGTTGCAGGCGGCGGGGTCACTGAAGCTTTCTTT. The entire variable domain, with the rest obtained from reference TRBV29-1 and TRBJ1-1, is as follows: SAVISQKPSRDICQRGTSLTIQCQVDSQVTMMFWYRQQPGQSLTLIATANQGSEATYESGFVIDKFPISRPNLTFSTLTVSNMSPEDSSIYLCSVAGGGVTEAFFGQGTRLTVV.

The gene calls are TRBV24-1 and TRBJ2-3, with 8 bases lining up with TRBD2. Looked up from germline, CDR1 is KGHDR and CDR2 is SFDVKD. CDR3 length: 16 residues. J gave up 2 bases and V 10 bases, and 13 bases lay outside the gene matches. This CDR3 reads CATPREGLFSTDTQYF. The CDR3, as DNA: TGTGCCACGCCCCGGGAGGGACTCTTCTCCACAGATACGCAGTATTTT.

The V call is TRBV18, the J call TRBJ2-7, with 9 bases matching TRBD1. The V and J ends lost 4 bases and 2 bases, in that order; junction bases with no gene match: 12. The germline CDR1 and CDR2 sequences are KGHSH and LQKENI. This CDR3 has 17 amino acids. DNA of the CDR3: TGTGCCAGCTCACTCCAATCCGGGACAGGGAGAACCTACGAGCAGTACTTC. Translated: CASSLQSGTGRTYEQYF.

CDR3 protein: CASSIASTGPYFYGYTF. In DNA, the CDR3 is TGTGCCAGTAGTATAGCCTCAACAGGGCCCTATTTCTATGGCTACACCTTC. This chain uses TRBV19 with TRBJ1-2, with D possibly being TRBD1 (6 bases). Per germline, CDR1 LNHDA and CDR2 SQIVND (reference sequence). V was cut by 1 base and J by 4 bases, with 19 bases left in between. This CDR3 contains 17 residues.

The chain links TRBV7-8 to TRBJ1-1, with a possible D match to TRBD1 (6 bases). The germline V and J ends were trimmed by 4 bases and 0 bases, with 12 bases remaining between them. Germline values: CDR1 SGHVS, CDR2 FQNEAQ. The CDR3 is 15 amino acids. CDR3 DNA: TGTGCCAGCAGCTGGGTAGGACAGTTGAACACTGAAGCTTTCTTT. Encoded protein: CASSWVGQLNTEAFF.

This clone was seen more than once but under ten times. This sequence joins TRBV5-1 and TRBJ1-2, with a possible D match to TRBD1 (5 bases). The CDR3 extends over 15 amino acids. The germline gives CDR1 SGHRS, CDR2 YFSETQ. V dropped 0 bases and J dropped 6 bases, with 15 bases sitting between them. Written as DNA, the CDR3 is TGCGCCAGCAGCTTGGAAGCCAGGGTGACGGATGGCTACACCTTC. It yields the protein CASSLEARVTDGYTF.

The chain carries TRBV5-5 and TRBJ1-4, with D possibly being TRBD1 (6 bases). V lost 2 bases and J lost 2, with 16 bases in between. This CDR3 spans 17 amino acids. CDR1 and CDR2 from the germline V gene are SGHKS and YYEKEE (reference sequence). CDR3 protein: CASSLYRETGTNEKLFF. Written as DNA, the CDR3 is TGTGCCAGCAGCTTATACAGGGAAACTGGGACTAATGAAAAACTGTTTTTT.

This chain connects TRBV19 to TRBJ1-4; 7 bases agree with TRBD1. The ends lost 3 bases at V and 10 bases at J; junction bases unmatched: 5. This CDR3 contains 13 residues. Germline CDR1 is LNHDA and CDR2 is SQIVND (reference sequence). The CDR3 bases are TGTGCCAGTAGTATGGTGGACAGGATAAAACTGTTTTTT. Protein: CASSMVDRIKLFF.

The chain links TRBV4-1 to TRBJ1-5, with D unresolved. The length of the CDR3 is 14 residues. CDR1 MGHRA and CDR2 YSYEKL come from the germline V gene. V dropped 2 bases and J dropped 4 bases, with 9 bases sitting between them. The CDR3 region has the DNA TGCGCCAGCAGCCAATATACGGGGAATCAGCCCCAGCATTTT. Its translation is CASSQYTGNQPQHF.

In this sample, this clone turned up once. CDR3 sequence (DNA): TGTGCCAGCAGCTTCACCGGGACTAGCGGGTTCTCCTACAATGAGCAGTTCTTC. The encoded protein is CASSFTGTSGFSYNEQFF. The chain combines TRBV5-8 with TRBJ2-1, with 12 bases lining up with TRBD2. Germline values: CDR1 SGHTS, CDR2 YDEGEE. This CDR3 is 18 amino acids long. V trimming: 2 bases; J trimming: 0 bases; junction bases outside the gene matches: 6.

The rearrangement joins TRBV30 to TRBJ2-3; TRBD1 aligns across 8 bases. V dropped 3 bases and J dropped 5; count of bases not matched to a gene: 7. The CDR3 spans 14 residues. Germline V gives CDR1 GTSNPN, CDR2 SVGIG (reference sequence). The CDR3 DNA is TGTGCCTGGAGCGGCGGACAGGGTCAAGATACGCAGTATTTT. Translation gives CAWSGGQGQDTQYF.

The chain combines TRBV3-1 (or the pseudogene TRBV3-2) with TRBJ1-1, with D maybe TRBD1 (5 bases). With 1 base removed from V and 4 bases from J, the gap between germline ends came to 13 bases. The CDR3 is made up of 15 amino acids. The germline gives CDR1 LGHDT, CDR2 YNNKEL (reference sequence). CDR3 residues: CASSQVGGRGTEAFF. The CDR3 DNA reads TGTGCCAGCAGCCAAGTGGGGGGGAGGGGCACTGAAGCTTTCTTT.

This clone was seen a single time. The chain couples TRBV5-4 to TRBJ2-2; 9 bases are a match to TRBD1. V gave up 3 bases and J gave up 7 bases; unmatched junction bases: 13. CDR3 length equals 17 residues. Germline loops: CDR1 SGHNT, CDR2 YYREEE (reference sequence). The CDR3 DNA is TGTGCCAGCAGCTCAAAAACAGGGGGCGCATCTGACGGGGAGCTGTTTTTT. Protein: CASSSKTGGASDGELFF.